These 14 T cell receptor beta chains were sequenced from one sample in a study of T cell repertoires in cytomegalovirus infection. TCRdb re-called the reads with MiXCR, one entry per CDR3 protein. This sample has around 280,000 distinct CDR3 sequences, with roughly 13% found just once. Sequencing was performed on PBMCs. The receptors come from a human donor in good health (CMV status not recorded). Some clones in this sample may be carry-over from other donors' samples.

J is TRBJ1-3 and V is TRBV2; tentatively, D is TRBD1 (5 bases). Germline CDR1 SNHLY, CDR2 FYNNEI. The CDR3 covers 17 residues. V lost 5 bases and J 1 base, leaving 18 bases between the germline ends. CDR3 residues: CASSPGRTWGSGNTIYF. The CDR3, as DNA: TGTGCCAGCAGTCCCGGCCGAACTTGGGGGTCTGGAAACACCATATATTTT.

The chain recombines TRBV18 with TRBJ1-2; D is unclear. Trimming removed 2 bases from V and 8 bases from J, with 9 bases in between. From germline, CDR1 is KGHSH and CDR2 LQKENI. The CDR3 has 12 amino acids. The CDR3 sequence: CASSPTIEGYTF. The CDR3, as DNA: TGTGCCAGCTCACCAACTATTGAGGGCTACACCTTC.

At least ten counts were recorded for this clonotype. CDR3 nucleotide sequence: TGTGCCAGCAGAAGCGACAGGGGGCACGGGGATGAGCAGTTCTTC. Encoded protein: CASRSDRGHGDEQFF. The chain uses TRBV6-1 and TRBJ2-1; 10 bases map to TRBD1. This CDR3 comprises 15 residues. Germline loops: CDR1 MNHNS, CDR2 SASEGT. J was trimmed by 8 bases and V by 6 bases; bases with no gene match: 10.

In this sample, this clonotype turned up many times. The CDR3 nucleotides read TGTGCCAGCAGCTTATCCAACACTGAAGCTTTCTTT. It codes for CASSLSNTEAFF. The chain carries TRBV7-2 and TRBJ1-1; D is uncertain. Trimming stripped 2 bases from V and 2 bases from J, with 3 bases between. CDR1 and CDR2 (germline): SGHTA, FQGNSA. This CDR3 comprises 12 residues.

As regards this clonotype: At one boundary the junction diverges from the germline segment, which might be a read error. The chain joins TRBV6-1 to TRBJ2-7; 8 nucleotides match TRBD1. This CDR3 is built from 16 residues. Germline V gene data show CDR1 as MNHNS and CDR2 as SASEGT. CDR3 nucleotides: TGTGCCAGCAGTAAAGCCTCAGGGGGCCTCCTTTCCGAGCAGTACTTC. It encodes CASSKASGGLLSEQYF.

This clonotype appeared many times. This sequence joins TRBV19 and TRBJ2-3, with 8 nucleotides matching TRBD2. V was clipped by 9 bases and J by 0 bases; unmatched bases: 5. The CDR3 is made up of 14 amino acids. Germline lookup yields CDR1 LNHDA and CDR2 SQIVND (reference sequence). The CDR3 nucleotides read TGTGCCAGCTCGGGAGGGATGAGCACAGATACGCAGTATTTT. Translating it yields CASSGGMSTDTQYF.

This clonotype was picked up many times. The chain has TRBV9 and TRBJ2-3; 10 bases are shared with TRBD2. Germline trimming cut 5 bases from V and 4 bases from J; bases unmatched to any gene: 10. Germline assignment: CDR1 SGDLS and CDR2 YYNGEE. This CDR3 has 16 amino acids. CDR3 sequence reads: CASRPFPSGRADTQYF. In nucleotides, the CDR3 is TGTGCCAGCAGGCCCTTCCCCAGCGGGAGGGCAGATACGCAGTATTTT.

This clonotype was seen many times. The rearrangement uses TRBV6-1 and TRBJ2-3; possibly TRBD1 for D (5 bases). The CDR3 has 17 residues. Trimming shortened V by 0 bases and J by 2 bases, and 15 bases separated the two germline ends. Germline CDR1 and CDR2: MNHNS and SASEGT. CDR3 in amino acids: CASSEASTAGSTDTQYF. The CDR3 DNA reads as TGTGCCAGCAGTGAAGCGAGTACGGCAGGGTCCACAGATACGCAGTATTTT.

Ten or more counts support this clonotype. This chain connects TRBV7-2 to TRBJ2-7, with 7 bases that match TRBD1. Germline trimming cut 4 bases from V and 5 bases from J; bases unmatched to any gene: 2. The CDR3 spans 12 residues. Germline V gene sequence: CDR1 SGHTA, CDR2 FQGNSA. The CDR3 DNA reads TGTGCCAGCAGCTCCGGACAGGACGAGCAGTACTTC. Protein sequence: CASSSGQDEQYF.

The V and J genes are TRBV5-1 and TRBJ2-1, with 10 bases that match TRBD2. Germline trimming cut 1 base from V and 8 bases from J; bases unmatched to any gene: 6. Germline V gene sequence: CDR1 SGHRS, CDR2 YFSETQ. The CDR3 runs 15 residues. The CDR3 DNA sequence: TGCGCCAGCAGCTTGAGCGGGAGGGCCTGGGATGAGCAGTTCTTC. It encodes CASSLSGRAWDEQFF.

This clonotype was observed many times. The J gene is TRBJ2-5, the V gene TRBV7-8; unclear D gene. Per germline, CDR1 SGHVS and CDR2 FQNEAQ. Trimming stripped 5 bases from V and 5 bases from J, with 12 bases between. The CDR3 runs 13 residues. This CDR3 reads CASSQPGPETQYF. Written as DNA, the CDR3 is TGTGCCAGCAGCCAACCCGGACCCGAGACCCAGTACTTC.

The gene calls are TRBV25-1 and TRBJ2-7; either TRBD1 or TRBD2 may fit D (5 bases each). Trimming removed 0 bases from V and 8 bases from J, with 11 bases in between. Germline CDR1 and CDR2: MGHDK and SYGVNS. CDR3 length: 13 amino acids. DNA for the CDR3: TGTGCCAGCAGTGAATACCGGGGACCCAAGCAGTACTTC. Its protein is CASSEYRGPKQYF.

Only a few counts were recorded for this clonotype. The CDR3 sequence is CASGRDSNYEQYF. The CDR3 DNA sequence: TGTGCCAGCGGACGAGACAGCAACTACGAGCAGTACTTC. The rearrangement links TRBV11-2 to TRBJ2-7; D perhaps matches TRBD1 (5 bases). Trimming took off 8 bases at V and 3 bases at J, with 14 bases between the two ends. Germline V gene sequence: CDR1 SGHAT, CDR2 FQNNGV. This CDR3 is built from 13 residues. Based on the CDR3 plus reference TRBV11-2 and TRBJ2-7, the full variable domain is EAGVAQSPRYKIIEKRQSVAFWCNPISGHATLYWYQQILGQGPKLLIQFQNNGVVDDSQLPKDRFSAERLKGVDSTLKIQPAKLEDSAVYLCASGRDSNYEQYFGPGTRLTVT.

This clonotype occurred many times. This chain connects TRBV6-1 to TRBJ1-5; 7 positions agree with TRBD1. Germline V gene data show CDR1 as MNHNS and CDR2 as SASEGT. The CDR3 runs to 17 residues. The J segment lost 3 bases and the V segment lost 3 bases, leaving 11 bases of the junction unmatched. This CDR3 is CASSDGLGQKINQPQHF. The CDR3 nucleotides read TGTGCCAGCAGTGATGGCCTGGGACAGAAAATCAATCAGCCCCAGCATTTT.